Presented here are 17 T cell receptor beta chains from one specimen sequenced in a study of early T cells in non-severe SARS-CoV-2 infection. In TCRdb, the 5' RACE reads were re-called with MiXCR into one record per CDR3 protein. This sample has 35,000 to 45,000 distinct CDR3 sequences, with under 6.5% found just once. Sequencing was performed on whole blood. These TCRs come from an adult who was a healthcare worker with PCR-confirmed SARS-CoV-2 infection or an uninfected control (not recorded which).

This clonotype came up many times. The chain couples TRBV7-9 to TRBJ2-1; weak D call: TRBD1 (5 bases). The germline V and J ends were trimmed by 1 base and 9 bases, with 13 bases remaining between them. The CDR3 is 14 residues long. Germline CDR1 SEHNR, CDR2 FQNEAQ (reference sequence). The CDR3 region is CASSLGGLVAEQFF. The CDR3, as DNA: TGTGCCAGCAGCTTAGGGGGCCTAGTCGCTGAGCAGTTCTTC.

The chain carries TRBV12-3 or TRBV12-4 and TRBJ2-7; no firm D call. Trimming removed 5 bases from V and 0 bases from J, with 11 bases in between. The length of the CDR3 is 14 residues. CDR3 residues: CASSPDLYSYEQYF. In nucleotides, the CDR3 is TGTGCCAGCAGTCCGGACCTGTACTCCTACGAGCAGTACTTC.

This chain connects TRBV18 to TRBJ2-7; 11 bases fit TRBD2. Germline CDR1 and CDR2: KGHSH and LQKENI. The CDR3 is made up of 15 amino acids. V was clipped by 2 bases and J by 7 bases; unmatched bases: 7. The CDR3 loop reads CASSPFSLAGGEQYF. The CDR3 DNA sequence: TGTGCCAGCTCACCATTCTCCCTAGCGGGAGGAGAGCAGTACTTC.

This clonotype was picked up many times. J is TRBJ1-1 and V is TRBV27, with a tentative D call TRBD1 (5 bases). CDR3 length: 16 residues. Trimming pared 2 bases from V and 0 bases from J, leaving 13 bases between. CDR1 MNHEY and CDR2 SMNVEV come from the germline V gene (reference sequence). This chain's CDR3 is CASSLQGGQLNTEAFF. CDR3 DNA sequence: TGTGCCAGCAGTTTACAGGGTGGGCAGCTGAACACTGAAGCTTTCTTT.

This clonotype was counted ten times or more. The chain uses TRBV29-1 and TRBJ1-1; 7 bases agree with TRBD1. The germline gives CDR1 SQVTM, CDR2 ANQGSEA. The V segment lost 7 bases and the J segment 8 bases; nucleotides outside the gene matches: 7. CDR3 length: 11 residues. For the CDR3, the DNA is TGCAGCGCCTACAGGGGCGGCGAAGCTTTCTTT. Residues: CSAYRGGEAFF.

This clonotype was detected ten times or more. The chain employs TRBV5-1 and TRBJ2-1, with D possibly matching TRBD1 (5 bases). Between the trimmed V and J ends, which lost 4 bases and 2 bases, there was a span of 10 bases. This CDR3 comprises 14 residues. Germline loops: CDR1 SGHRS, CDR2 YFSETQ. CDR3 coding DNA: TGCGCCAGCAGCCCTCAGGGCCCCTACAATGAGCAGTTCTTC. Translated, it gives CASSPQGPYNEQFF.

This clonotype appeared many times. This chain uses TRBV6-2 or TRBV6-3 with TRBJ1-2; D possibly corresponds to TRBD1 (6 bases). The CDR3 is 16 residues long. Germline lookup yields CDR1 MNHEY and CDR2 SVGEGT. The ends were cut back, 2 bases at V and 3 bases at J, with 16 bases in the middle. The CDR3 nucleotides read TGTGCCAGCAGTTACCCTACCGGGACACGATACTATGGCTACACCTTC. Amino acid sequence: CASSYPTGTRYYGYTF.

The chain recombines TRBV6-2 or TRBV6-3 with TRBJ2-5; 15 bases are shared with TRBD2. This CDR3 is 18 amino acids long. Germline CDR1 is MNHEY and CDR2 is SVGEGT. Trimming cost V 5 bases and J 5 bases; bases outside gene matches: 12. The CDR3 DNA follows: TGTGCCAGCAGTCCTCAGCGGACTAGCGGGAGGGTCGGGGAGACCCAGTACTTC. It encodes CASSPQRTSGRVGETQYF.

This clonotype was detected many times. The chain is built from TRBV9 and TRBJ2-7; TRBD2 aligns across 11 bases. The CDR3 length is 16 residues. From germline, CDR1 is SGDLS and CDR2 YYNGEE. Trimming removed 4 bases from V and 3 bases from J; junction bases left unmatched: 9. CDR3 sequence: CASSPNGLAGRYEQYF. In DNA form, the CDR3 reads TGTGCCAGCAGCCCCAACGGACTAGCGGGCCGCTACGAGCAGTACTTC.

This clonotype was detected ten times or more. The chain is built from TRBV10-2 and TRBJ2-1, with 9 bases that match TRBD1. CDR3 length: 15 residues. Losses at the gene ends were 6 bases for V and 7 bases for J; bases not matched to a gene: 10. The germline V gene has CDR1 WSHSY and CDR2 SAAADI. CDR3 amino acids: CASSNGQGRQNEQFF. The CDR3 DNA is TGCGCCAGCAGCAACGGACAGGGGAGGCAAAATGAGCAGTTCTTC.

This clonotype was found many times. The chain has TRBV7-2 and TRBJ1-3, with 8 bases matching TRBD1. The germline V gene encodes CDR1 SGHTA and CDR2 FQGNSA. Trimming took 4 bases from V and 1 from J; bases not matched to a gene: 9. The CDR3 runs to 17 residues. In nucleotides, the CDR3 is TGTGCCAGCAGCTCCAGGGGGCTCTCTAGTTCTGGAAACACCATATATTTT. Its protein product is CASSSRGLSSSGNTIYF.

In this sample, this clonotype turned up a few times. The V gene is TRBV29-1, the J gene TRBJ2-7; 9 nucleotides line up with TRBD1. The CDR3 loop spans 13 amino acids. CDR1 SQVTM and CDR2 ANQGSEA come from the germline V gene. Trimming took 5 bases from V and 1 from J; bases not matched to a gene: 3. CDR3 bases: TGCAGCGTTCCGGGACAGGGTTCCTACGAGCAGTACTTC. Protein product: CSVPGQGSYEQYF.

The CDR3 DNA sequence: TGTGCCAGCAGCCGGGACCCTGGTCGTACGCAGTATTTT. Amino acids: CASSRDPGRTQYF. This chain links TRBV6-5 with TRBJ2-3; either TRBD1 or TRBD2 may fit D (5 bases each). Trimming stripped 6 bases from V and 8 bases from J, with 15 bases between. This CDR3 has 13 amino acids. Germline lookup yields CDR1 MNHEY and CDR2 SVGAGI.

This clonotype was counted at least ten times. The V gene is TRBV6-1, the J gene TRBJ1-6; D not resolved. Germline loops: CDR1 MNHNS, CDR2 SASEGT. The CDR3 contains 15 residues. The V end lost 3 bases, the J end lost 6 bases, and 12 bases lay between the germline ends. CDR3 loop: CASSDRVRSNSPLHF. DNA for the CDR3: TGTGCCAGCAGTGATAGGGTGAGGAGTAATTCACCCCTCCACTTT.

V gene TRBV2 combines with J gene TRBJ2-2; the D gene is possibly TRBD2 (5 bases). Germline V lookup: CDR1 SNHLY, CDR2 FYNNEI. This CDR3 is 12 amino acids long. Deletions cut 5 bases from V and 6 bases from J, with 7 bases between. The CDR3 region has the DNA TGTGCCAGCAGTATCGGGGCCGGGGAGCTGTTTTTT. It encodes CASSIGAGELFF.

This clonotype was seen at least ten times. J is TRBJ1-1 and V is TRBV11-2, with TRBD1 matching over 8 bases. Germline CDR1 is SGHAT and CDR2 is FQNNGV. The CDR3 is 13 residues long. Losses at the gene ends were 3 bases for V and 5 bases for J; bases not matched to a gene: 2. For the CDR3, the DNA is TGTGCCAGCAGCTTGCAGGGGGCAACTGAAGCTTTCTTT. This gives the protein CASSLQGATEAFF. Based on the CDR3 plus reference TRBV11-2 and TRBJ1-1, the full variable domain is EAGVAQSPRYKIIEKRQSVAFWCNPISGHATLYWYQQILGQGPKLLIQFQNNGVVDDSQLPKDRFSAERLKGVDSTLKIQPAKLEDSAVYLCASSLQGATEAFFGQGTRLTVV.

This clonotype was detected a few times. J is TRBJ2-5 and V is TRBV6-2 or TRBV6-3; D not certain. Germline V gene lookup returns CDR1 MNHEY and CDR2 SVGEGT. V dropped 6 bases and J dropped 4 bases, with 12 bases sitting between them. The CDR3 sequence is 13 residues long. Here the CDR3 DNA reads TGTGCCAGCAGCGGGCGCTTGCGAGAGACCCAGTACTTC. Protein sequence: CASSGRLRETQYF.